What follows is one T cell receptor (beta chain) and its context. This sample stems from a study of blood T cell repertoires in COVID-19. Background on the study: The samples span acute and convalescent COVID-19 from the United States, Italy and Spain.

The CDR3 runs 13 residues. V lost 5 bases and J lost 6, with 11 bases in between. Only in-frame clones appear in the TCRdb table, and some are missing; sequencing was by immunoSEQ multiplex PCR. The sample contains about 230,000 clones, approximately 84% of which appear only once. The V call is TRBV12-3 or TRBV12-4, the J call TRBJ2-1; D ambiguous. This TCR came from a woman aged 80 or over with acute or convalescent COVID-19. The specimen was peripheral blood. CDR3 amino acids: CASSQTDPNEQFF. For the CDR3, the DNA is TGTGCCAGCAGTCAGACTGACCCCAATGAGCAGTTCTTC.